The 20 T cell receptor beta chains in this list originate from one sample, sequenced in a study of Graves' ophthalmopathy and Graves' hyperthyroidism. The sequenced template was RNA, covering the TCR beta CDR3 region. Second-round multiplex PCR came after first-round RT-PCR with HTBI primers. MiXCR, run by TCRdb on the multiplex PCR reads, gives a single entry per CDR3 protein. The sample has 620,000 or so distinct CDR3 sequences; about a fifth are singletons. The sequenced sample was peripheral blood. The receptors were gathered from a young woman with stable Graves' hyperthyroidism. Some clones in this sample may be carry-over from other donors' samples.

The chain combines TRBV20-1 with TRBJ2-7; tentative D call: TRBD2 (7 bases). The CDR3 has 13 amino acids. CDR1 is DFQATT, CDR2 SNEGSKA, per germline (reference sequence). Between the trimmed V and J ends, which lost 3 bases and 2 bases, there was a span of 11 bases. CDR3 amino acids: CSASGGGPYEQYF. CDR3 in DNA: TGCAGTGCTAGTGGGGGGGGCCCCTACGAGCAGTACTTC.

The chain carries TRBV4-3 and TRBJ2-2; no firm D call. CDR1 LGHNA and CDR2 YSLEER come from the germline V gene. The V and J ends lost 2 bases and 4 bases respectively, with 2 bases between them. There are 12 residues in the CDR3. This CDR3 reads CASSQRTGELFF. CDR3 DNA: TGCGCCAGCAGCCAACGCACCGGGGAGCTGTTTTTT.

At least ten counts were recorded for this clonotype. The CDR3 here is CASSRDGNTIYF. The DNA for the CDR3 is TGTGCCAGCAGCAGGGATGGAAACACCATATATTTT. The chain combines TRBV6-1 with TRBJ1-3; a weak D match, TRBD1 (5 bases). The CDR3 extends over 12 amino acids. Per the germline V gene, CDR1 is MNHNS and CDR2 is SASEGT. V was clipped by 6 bases and J by 3 bases, with 6 bases between them.

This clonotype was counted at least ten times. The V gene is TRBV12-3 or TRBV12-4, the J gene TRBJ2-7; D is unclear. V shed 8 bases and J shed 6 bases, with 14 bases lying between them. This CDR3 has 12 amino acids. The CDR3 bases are TGTGCCAGCCGCCTTTGGTCGGCCGAGCAGTACTTC. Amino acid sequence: CASRLWSAEQYF.

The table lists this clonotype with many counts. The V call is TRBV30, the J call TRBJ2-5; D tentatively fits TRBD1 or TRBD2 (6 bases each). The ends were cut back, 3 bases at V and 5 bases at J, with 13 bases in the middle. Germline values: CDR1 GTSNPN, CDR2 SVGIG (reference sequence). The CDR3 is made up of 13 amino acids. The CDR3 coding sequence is TGTGCCTGGAGCTATCGGGGGCGGGAGACCCAGTACTTC. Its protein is CAWSYRGRETQYF.

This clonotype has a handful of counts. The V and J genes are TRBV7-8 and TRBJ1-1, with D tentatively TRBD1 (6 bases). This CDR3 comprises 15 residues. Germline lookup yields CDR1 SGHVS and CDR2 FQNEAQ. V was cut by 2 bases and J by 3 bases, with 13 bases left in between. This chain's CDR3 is CASSLTLAGDTEAFF. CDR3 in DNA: TGTGCCAGCAGCTTAACCTTGGCAGGGGACACTGAAGCTTTCTTT.

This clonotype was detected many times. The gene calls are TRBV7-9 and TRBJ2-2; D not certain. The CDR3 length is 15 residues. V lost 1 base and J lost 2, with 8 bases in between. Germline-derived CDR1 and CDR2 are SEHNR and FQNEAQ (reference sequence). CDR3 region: CASSLGLDNTGELFF. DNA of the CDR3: TGTGCCAGCAGCTTAGGGCTGGACAACACCGGGGAGCTGTTTTTT.

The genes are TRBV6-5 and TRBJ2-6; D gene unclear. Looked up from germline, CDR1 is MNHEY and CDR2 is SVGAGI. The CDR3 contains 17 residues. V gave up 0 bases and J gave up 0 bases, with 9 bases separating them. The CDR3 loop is CASSYSRLASGANVLTF. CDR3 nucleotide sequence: TGTGCCAGCAGTTACTCGAGGTTGGCCTCTGGGGCCAACGTCCTGACTTTC.

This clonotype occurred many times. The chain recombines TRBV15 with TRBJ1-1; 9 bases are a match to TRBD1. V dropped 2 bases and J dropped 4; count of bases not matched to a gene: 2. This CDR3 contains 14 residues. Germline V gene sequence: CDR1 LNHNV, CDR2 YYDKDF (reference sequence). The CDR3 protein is CATSRKTGGTEAFF. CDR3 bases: TGTGCCACCAGCAGAAAGACAGGGGGCACTGAAGCTTTCTTT. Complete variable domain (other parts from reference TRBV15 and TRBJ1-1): DAMVIQNPRYQVTQFGKPVTLSCSQTLNHNVMYWYQQKSSQAPKLLFHYYDKDFNNEADTPDNFQSRRPNTSFCFLDIRSPGLGDTAMYLCATSRKTGGTEAFFGQGTRLTVV.

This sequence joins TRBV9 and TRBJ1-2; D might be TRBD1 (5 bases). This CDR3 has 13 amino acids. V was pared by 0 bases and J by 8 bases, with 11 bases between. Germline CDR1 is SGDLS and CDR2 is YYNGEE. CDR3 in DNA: TGTGCCAGCAGCGTAGCTTGGTGGGGCGGCTACACCTTC. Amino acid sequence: CASSVAWWGGYTF. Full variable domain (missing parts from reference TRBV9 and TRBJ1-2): DSGVTQTPKHLITATGQRVTLRCSPRSGDLSVYWYQQSLDQGLQFLIQYYNGEERAKGNILERFSAQQFPDLHSELNLSSLELGDSALYFCASSVAWWGGYTFGSGTRLTVV.

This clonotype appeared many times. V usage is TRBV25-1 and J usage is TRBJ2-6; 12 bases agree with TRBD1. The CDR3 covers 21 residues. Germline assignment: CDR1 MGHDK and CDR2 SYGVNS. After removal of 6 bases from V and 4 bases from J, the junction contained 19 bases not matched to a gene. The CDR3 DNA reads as TGTGCCAGCAGATCGCCTACTGGGGGGGACAGGGGGCGCTTCGGGGCCAACGTCCTGACTTTC. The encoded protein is CASRSPTGGDRGRFGANVLTF. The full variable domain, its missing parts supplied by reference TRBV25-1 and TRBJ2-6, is EADIYQTPRYLVIGTGKKITLECSQTMGHDKMYWYQQDPGMELHLIHYSYGVNSTEKGDLSSESTVSRIRTEHFPLTLESARPSHTSQYLCASRSPTGGDRGRFGANVLTFGAGSRLTVL.

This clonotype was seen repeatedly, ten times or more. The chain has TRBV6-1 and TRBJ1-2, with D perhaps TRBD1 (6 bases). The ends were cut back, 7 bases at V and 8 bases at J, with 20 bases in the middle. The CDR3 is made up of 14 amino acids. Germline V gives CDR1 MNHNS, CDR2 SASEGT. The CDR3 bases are TGTGCCAGCACAAGGTCGGGGGGCGTGATCGGCTACACCTTC. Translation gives CASTRSGGVIGYTF.

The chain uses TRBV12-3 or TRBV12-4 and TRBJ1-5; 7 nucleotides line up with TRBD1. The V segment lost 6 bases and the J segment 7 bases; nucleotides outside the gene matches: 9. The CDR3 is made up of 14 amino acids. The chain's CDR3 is CASRDKGARQPQHF. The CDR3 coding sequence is TGTGCCAGCAGGGATAAGGGGGCACGGCAGCCCCAGCATTTT.

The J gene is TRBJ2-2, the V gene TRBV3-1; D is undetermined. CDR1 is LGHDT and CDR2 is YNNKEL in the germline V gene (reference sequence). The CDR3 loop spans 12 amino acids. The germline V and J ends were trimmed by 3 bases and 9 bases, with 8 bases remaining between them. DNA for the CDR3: TGTGCCAGCAGCCACGTGGTCCGGGAGCTGTTTTTT. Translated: CASSHVVRELFF.

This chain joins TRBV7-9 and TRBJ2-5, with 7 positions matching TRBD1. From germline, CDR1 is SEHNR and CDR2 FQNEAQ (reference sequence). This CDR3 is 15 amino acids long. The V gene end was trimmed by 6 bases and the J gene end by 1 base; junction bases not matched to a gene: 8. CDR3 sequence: CASRNTGALQETQYF. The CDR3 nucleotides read TGTGCCAGCAGAAACACAGGGGCACTCCAAGAGACCCAGTACTTC. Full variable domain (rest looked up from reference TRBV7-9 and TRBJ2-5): DTGVSQNPRHKITKRGQNVTFRCDPISEHNRLYWYRQTLGQGPEFLTYFQNEAQLEKSRLLSDRFSAERPKGSFSTLEIQRTEQGDSAMYLCASRNTGALQETQYFGPGTRLLVL.

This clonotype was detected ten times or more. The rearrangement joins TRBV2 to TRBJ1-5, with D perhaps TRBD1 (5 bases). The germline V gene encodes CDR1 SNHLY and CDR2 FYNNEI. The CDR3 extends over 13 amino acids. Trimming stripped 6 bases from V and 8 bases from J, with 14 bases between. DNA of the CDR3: TGTGCCAGCAGAGGGACTGATCCCAAGCCCCAGCATTTT. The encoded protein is CASRGTDPKPQHF.

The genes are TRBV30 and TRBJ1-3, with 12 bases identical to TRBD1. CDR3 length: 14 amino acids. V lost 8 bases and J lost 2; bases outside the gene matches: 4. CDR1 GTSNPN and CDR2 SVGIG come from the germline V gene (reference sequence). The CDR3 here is CATGTGGAGNTIYF. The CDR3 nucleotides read TGTGCCACCGGGACAGGGGGCGCTGGAAACACCATATATTTT.

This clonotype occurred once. This chain's CDR3 is CASSRGQVLFF. The CDR3 region has the DNA TGTGCCAGCAGTCGCGGACAGGTACTGTTTTTT. The chain links TRBV28 to TRBJ1-4; the match to TRBD1 covers 7 bases. V shed 5 bases, J shed 13 bases, and the junction held 4 bases outside the gene matches. CDR3 size: 11 residues. The germline gives CDR1 MDHEN, CDR2 SYDVKM.

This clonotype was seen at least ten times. The chain's CDR3 is CASSLVGQGWENIQYF. The DNA for the CDR3 is TGTGCCAGCAGTTTAGTGGGGCAGGGATGGGAAAACATTCAGTACTTC. The rearrangement joins TRBV27 to TRBJ2-4, with D perhaps TRBD1 (5 bases). Germline V gene sequence: CDR1 MNHEY, CDR2 SMNVEV (reference sequence). The CDR3 is 16 amino acids. V shed 2 bases and J shed 5 bases, with 16 bases lying between them.

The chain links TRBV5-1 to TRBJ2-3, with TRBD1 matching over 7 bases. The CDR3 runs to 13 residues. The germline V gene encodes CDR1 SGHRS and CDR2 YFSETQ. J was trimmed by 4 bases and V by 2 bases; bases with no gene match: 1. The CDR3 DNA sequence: TGCGCCAGCAGCTTTGGGACAGCAGATACGCAGTATTTT. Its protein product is CASSFGTADTQYF.